The 27 T cell receptor beta chains listed next were all sequenced from one sample in a study of T cells in Graves' hyperthyroidism and ophthalmopathy. TCR beta CDR3 sequences were amplified from RNA transcripts. The HTBI set primed first-round TCR CDR3 RT-PCR. Via MiXCR, TCRdb re-called the multiplex PCR reads, giving one row per CDR3 protein. The table has some 400,000 distinct CDR3 sequences, over 11% seen once; the top ten hold approximately 11%. The material sequenced was blood. The receptors originated from a woman aged 55 to 70 with Graves' hyperthyroidism.

This clonotype was seen ten or more times. The V and J genes are TRBV5-8 and TRBJ1-1, with D hard to call. The CDR3 contains 13 residues. CDR1 and CDR2 (germline): SGHTS, YDEGEE. V was trimmed by 1 base and J by 5 bases, leaving 9 bases between them. The CDR3 region is CASSLSGWTEAFF. The CDR3 region has the DNA TGTGCCAGCAGCTTGTCTGGGTGGACTGAAGCTTTCTTT. Drawing the rest from reference TRBV5-8 and TRBJ1-1, the complete variable domain is EAGVTQSPTHLIKTRGQQATLRCSPISGHTSVYWYQQALGLGLQFLLWYDEGEERNRGNFPPRFSGRQFPNYSSELNVNALELEDSALYLCASSLSGWTEAFFGQGTRLTVV.

This clonotype was recorded many times. The chain recombines TRBV2 with TRBJ2-7; D remains unclear. The CDR3 consists of 11 residues. Trimming stripped 9 bases from V and 2 bases from J, with 8 bases between. The V gene's germline CDR1 is SNHLY and CDR2 FYNNEI. The CDR3 DNA reads TGTGCCAGTAAGATAACCTACGAGCAGTACTTC. Protein product: CASKITYEQYF.

This clonotype was seen repeatedly, ten times or more. This chain uses TRBV6-1 with TRBJ2-5, with TRBD1 matching 7 bases. Germline V CDR1 and CDR2: MNHNS, SASEGT. V dropped 5 bases and J dropped 3; count of bases not matched to a gene: 12. The CDR3 runs to 16 residues. The CDR3 DNA is TGTGCCAGCAGTTATTATCTCGGGACAGTGAAAGAGACCCAGTACTTC. It translates to CASSYYLGTVKETQYF.

This clonotype was seen ten or more times. The rearrangement uses TRBV12-3 or TRBV12-4 and TRBJ1-2; D perhaps matches TRBD1 (6 bases). Trimming took 7 bases from V and 0 from J, leaving 15 bases between them. The CDR3 is made up of 15 amino acids. The CDR3 protein is CASTLDRRTNYGYTF. For the CDR3, the DNA is TGTGCCAGCACCCTGGACAGACGAACTAACTATGGCTACACCTTC.

In its sample, this clonotype was seen many times. The rearrangement links TRBV20-1 to TRBJ2-5; D is possibly TRBD1 (6 bases). CDR1 is DFQATT and CDR2 is SNEGSKA in the germline V gene (reference sequence). This CDR3 comprises 14 residues. V lost 1 base and J lost 5, with 14 bases in between. DNA for the CDR3: TGCAGTGCTAGAGGGCCTAGGGGGTGGGAGACCCAGTACTTC. As protein: CSARGPRGWETQYF.

This clonotype was detected a few times. The gene calls are TRBV24-1 and TRBJ2-2, with TRBD2 identical over 11 bases. V trimming: 5 bases; J trimming: 9 bases; junction bases outside the gene matches: 10. CDR1 is KGHDR, CDR2 SFDVKD, per germline. The CDR3 runs 16 residues. The CDR3 reads CATSAPSGRMTRELFF. DNA of the CDR3: TGTGCCACCAGTGCTCCTAGCGGGAGGATGACCAGGGAGCTGTTTTTT.

This clonotype was seen repeatedly, ten times or more. The V call is TRBV3-1, the J call TRBJ1-1; a possible D gene is TRBD1 (5 bases). CDR1 and CDR2 from the germline V gene are LGHDT and YNNKEL (reference sequence). Trimming took off 0 bases at V and 11 bases at J, with 10 bases between the two ends. The CDR3 covers 12 residues. The DNA of the CDR3 is TGTGCCAGCAGCCAAGAGCGGGGGACGGCTTTCTTT. Translation: CASSQERGTAFF.

This clonotype was picked up many times. The J gene is TRBJ2-1, the V gene TRBV5-1; 10 nucleotides match TRBD2. The CDR3 extends over 17 amino acids. Germline V gene sequence: CDR1 SGHRS, CDR2 YFSETQ. Losses at the gene ends were 4 bases for V and 7 bases for J; bases not matched to a gene: 14. CDR3 DNA: TGCGCCAGCAGCCTAGTTCCCGGACTAGCGGATCCAAATGAGCAGTTCTTC. Translation: CASSLVPGLADPNEQFF. Full variable domain (missing parts from reference TRBV5-1 and TRBJ2-1): KAGVTQTPRYLIKTRGQQVTLSCSPISGHRSVSWYQQTPGQGLQFLFEYFSETQRNKGNFPGRFSGRQFSNSRSEMNVSTLELGDSALYLCASSLVPGLADPNEQFFGPGTRLTVL.

The chain uses TRBV12-3 or TRBV12-4 and TRBJ2-4; TRBD2 matches 13 bases. V dropped 6 bases and J dropped 3; count of bases not matched to a gene: 5. The CDR3 has 16 residues. The CDR3 is CASRGTSGMGKNIQYF. The CDR3 DNA reads as TGTGCCAGCAGGGGGACTAGCGGGATGGGCAAAAACATTCAGTACTTC.

This clonotype was counted at least ten times. The chain joins TRBV5-5 to TRBJ2-1; 10 nucleotides match TRBD1. V lost 3 bases and J lost 7; bases outside the gene matches: 4. The CDR3 has 14 residues. Germline V gene data show CDR1 as SGHKS and CDR2 as YYEKEE (reference sequence). CDR3 sequence: CASSWGGQGNEQFF. The CDR3 DNA follows: TGTGCCAGCAGCTGGGGGGGACAGGGGAATGAGCAGTTCTTC.

This clonotype was counted ten times or more. The rearrangement uses TRBV6-2 or TRBV6-3 and TRBJ2-7; perhaps TRBD1 as D (6 bases). V was trimmed by 6 bases and J by 3 bases, leaving 12 bases between them. The germline V gene encodes CDR1 MNHEY and CDR2 SVGEGT. The CDR3 runs to 13 residues. CDR3 coding DNA: TGTGCCAGCAGCGGGGACACCAACTACGAGCAGTACTTC. This translates into CASSGDTNYEQYF.

V is TRBV7-9 and J is TRBJ2-7; D remains ambiguous. Germline V CDR1 and CDR2: SEHNR, FQNEAQ (reference sequence). This CDR3 spans 15 amino acids. Trimming removed 5 bases from V and 3 bases from J, with 17 bases in between. The CDR3 DNA reads TGTGCCAGCAGCCGGGTAGTAGACGCGTACTACGAGCAGTACTTC. Amino acids: CASSRVVDAYYEQYF.

This clonotype occurred many times. This sequence joins TRBV20-1 and TRBJ2-7; perhaps TRBD1 as D (5 bases). The V gene's germline CDR1 is DFQATT and CDR2 SNEGSKA (reference sequence). This CDR3 has 17 amino acids. Between the trimmed V and J ends, which lost 0 bases and 0 bases, there was a span of 18 bases. The CDR3 DNA reads as TGCAGTGCTAGAGATAAGGGGTCCCCCACCAGCTCCTACGAGCAGTACTTC. Its protein product is CSARDKGSPTSSYEQYF.

In regard to this clonotype: Without the conserved terminal phenylalanine or tryptophan, this CDR3 likely stems from a read error. The rearrangement joins TRBV5-1 to TRBJ2-1, with D perhaps TRBD1 or TRBD2 (6 bases each). Per the germline V gene, CDR1 is SGHRS and CDR2 is YFSETQ. With 0 bases removed from V and 4 bases from J, the gap between germline ends came to 11 bases. The CDR3 covers 15 residues. The CDR3 region is CASSLVGGRYNEQFV. In nucleotides, the CDR3 is TGCGCCAGCAGCTTGGTCGGGGGCAGATACAATGAGCAGTTCGTC.

This clonotype was seen ten or more times. The rearrangement joins TRBV30 to TRBJ2-3; 12 bases fit TRBD2. Germline values: CDR1 GTSNPN, CDR2 SVGIG (reference sequence). The CDR3 extends over 13 amino acids. V dropped 4 bases and J dropped 10; count of bases not matched to a gene: 6. In DNA form, the CDR3 reads TGTGCCTGGACACTAGCGGGAGGACAATCGCAGTATTTT. This codes for CAWTLAGGQSQYF.

This clonotype has at least ten counts. The J gene is TRBJ1-1, the V gene TRBV5-1; D unclear. This CDR3 region has 12 residues. Germline V lookup: CDR1 SGHRS, CDR2 YFSETQ. The ends were cut back, 0 bases at V and 7 bases at J, with 7 bases in the middle. The CDR3 loop reads CASSLDGFEAFF. CDR3 sequence (DNA): TGCGCCAGCAGCTTGGACGGGTTTGAAGCTTTCTTT.

There are many counts of this clonotype. V usage is TRBV6-2 or TRBV6-3 and J usage is TRBJ2-7, with TRBD1 identical over 10 bases. V trimming: 5 bases; J trimming: 7 bases; junction bases outside the gene matches: 14. This CDR3 contains 16 residues. The germline V gene encodes CDR1 MNHEY and CDR2 SVGEGT. The CDR3 spells CASSILRGTGAGEQYF. The CDR3 DNA sequence: TGTGCCAGCAGTATCTTACGTGGGACAGGGGCAGGGGAGCAGTACTTC.

A few counts support this clonotype. The V and J genes are TRBV27 and TRBJ2-6; no definite D call. Germline V CDR1 and CDR2: MNHEY, SMNVEV (reference sequence). The V end was cut by 7 bases, the J end by 1 base, with 11 bases between. The CDR3 runs to 15 residues. The CDR3 reads CASTIFPSGANVLTF. The CDR3 nucleotides are TGTGCCAGCACCATCTTTCCTTCTGGGGCCAACGTCCTGACTTTC.

This clonotype occurred many times. This rearrangement joins TRBV28 to TRBJ2-1; 7 bases align to TRBD1. CDR1 is MDHEN and CDR2 is SYDVKM in the germline V gene. The V gene end was trimmed by 5 bases and the J gene end by 8 bases; junction bases not matched to a gene: 6. The CDR3 contains 13 residues. This CDR3 is CASSEPQGDEQFF. The CDR3 DNA follows: TGTGCCAGCAGTGAACCCCAGGGGGATGAGCAGTTCTTC.

The V gene is TRBV10-3, the J gene TRBJ2-1; 8 positions match TRBD1. This CDR3 is built from 13 residues. V dropped 6 bases and J dropped 8; count of bases not matched to a gene: 6. Germline V lookup: CDR1 ENHRY, CDR2 SYGVKD. CDR3 amino acids: CAISRGQGDEQFF. The CDR3 DNA reads as TGTGCCATCAGCCGCGGACAGGGCGATGAGCAGTTCTTC.

This clonotype was seen only a few times. The chain is built from TRBV6-1 and TRBJ1-1; D uncertain. This CDR3 is built from 12 residues. The V end lost 8 bases, the J end lost 0 bases, and 7 bases lay between the germline ends. From germline, CDR1 is MNHNS and CDR2 SASEGT. CDR3 amino acids: CASGRLNTEAFF. CDR3 DNA: TGTGCCAGCGGACGGTTGAACACTGAAGCTTTCTTT.

This clonotype was recorded at least ten times. This chain connects TRBV9 to TRBJ1-4; D is uncertain. The CDR3 length is 14 residues. Per germline, CDR1 SGDLS and CDR2 YYNGEE. Trimming cost V 0 bases and J 8 bases, with 11 bases left between them. In nucleotides, the CDR3 is TGTGCCAGCAGCGTAGATTACCAAGAGGAAAAACTGTTTTTT. Translated: CASSVDYQEEKLFF.

This clonotype has a handful of counts. The chain is built from TRBV18 and TRBJ2-7; 15 bases line up with TRBD2. With V trimmed by 3 bases and J by 4 bases, 4 bases remained unmatched. In germline, CDR1 is KGHSH, CDR2 LQKENI. The CDR3 runs to 16 residues. The CDR3 region is CASSPGLAGGGYEQYF. CDR3 in DNA: TGTGCCAGCTCACCCGGACTAGCGGGAGGGGGATACGAGCAGTACTTC.

This clonotype was counted many times. The rearrangement links TRBV12-5 to TRBJ2-1; 9 nucleotides line up with TRBD2. With V trimmed by 4 bases and J by 7 bases, 11 bases remained unmatched. Germline CDR1 and CDR2: LGHNT and FRNRAP. The CDR3 totals 16 residues. Written as DNA, the CDR3 is TGTGCTAGTGGTTCTCAGCTAGCGGGACGATTTAATGAGCAGTTCTTC. As protein: CASGSQLAGRFNEQFF.

The sample holds many counts of this clonotype. The chain employs TRBV6-1 and TRBJ2-7, with a tentative D call TRBD1 (8 bases). Germline V gene lookup returns CDR1 MNHNS and CDR2 SASEGT. The CDR3 runs 15 residues. Deletions cut 3 bases from V and 3 bases from J, with 15 bases between. This CDR3 is CASSDPNRGGYEQYF. In DNA, the CDR3 is TGTGCCAGCAGTGACCCCAACAGGGGGGGCTACGAGCAGTACTTC.

V and J are TRBV2 and TRBJ2-3; D tentatively reads TRBD1 or TRBD2 (5 bases each). This CDR3 has 12 residues. V lost 6 bases, J lost 9 bases, and 13 bases lay in between. The germline CDR1 and CDR2 sequences are SNHLY and FYNNEI. The CDR3 sequence: CASRRDEGTQYF. CDR3 sequence (DNA): TGTGCCAGCAGGAGGGACGAGGGGACGCAGTATTTT. Variable domain in full (rest from reference TRBV2 and TRBJ2-3): EPEVTQTPSHQVTQMGQEVILRCVPISNHLYFYWYRQILGQKVEFLVSFYNNEISEKSEIFDDQFSVERPDGSNFTLKIRSTKLEDSAMYFCASRRDEGTQYFGPGTRLTVL.

The sample holds many counts of this clonotype. V gene TRBV5-1 combines with J gene TRBJ1-1, with a tentative D call TRBD1 (6 bases). V dropped 4 bases and J dropped 0 bases, with 22 bases sitting between them. CDR3 size: 18 residues. Germline V gene lookup returns CDR1 SGHRS and CDR2 YFSETQ. CDR3 region: CASSPRTPRDNLNTEAFF. The CDR3 DNA sequence: TGCGCCAGCAGCCCACGAACCCCCCGGGACAACTTGAACACTGAAGCTTTCTTT. Looking up the rest from reference TRBV5-1 and TRBJ1-1 gives the full variable domain: KAGVTQTPRYLIKTRGQQVTLSCSPISGHRSVSWYQQTPGQGLQFLFEYFSETQRNKGNFPGRFSGRQFSNSRSEMNVSTLELGDSALYLCASSPRTPRDNLNTEAFFGQGTRLTVV.